This TCR beta chain was profiled in a study of blood T cell repertoires in COVID-19. Whole-study context: Samples taken during acute and convalescent COVID-19 were collected in the United States, Italy and Spain. Nucleic acid was either cDNA or gDNA, and it came from T cells, B-cell-depleted T cells, or PBMCs.

In the original analysis: Reference gene primer amplification gave nucleated cell count estimates. Using immunoSEQ multiplex PCR, the repertoire was profiled, and TCRdb retains in-frame clones only, with some absent. Clonal size and the V and J genes are those of that table, whereas D and trimming came from the DNA. The sample carries approximately 88,000 clones, over 80% recorded once. Germline V gene sequence: CDR1 SGHRS, CDR2 YFSETQ. The CDR3 runs to 13 residues. Trimming stripped 2 bases from V and 8 bases from J, with 12 bases between. The chain carries TRBV5-1 and TRBJ2-3, with D possibly being TRBD2 (7 bases). The source material was peripheral blood. The TCR sequence derives from a woman in her forties or fifties in a cohort sampled during active COVID-19. CDR3 amino acids: CASSLGGAPTQYF. DNA for the CDR3: TGCGCCAGCAGCTTAGGGGGGGCACCTACGCAGTATTTT.